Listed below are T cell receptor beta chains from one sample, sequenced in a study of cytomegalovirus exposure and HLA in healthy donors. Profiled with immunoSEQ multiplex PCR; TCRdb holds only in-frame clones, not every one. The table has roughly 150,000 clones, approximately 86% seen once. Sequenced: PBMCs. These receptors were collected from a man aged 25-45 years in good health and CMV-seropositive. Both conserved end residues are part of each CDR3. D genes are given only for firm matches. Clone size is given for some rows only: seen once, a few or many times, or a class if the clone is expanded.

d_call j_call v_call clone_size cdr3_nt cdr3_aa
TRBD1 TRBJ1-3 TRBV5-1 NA TGCGCCAGCAGCTTGCTGGACAGGGTCTCTGGAAACACCATATATTTT CASSLLDRVSGNTIYF
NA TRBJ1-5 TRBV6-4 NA TGTGCCAGCAGCGGACGGGGGGCGGGGTTTCAGCCCCAGCATTTT CASSGRGAGFQPQHF
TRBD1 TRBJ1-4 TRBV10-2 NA TGCGCCAGCAGTCAGGGGGAAACTAATGAAAAACTGTTTTTT CASSQGETNEKLFF
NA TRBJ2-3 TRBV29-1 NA TGCAGCGTTGAACCTACTAGCCTAACCACAGATACGCAGTATTTT CSVEPTSLTTDTQYF
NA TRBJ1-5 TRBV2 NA TGTGCCAGCAGTGAGCAGGGTGGTCAGCCCCAGCATTTT CASSEQGGQPQHF
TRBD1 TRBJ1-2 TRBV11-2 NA TGTGCCAGCAGCTCAATACAGGGGATCCATGGCTACACCTTC CASSSIQGIHGYTF
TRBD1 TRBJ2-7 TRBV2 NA TGTGCCAGCAGTTCCCCGGGACAGGTTTATGACGAGCAGTACTTC CASSSPGQVYDEQYF
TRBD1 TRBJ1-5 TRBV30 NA TGTGCCTGGGACAGGGGGCATCAGCCCCAGCATTTT CAWDRGHQPQHF
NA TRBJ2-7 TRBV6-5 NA TGTGCCAGCAGTTCTCCGACTAAGATCTACGAGCAGTACTTC CASSSPTKIYEQYF
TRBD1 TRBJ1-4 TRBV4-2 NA TGTGCCAGCAGCCAAGAATTTAGCGCCGGGACAGGGGAAAAACTGTTTTTT CASSQEFSAGTGEKLFF
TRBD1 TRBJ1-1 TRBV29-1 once TGCAGCGTTGAGCGGCCCGGGACAGGGGGGTTTGGAGCTTTCTTT CSVERPGTGGFGAFF
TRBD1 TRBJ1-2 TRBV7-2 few TGTGCCAGCAGGACAGGGGCCAACTATGGCTACACCTTC CASRTGANYGYTF
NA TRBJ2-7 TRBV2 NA TGTGCCAGCAACTGGGGGCGTCATTCATCCTACGAGCAGTACTTC CASNWGRHSSYEQYF
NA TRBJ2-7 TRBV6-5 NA TGTGCCAGCAGCAACCCTCCCGAGGGGGAGTACGAGCAGTACTTC CASSNPPEGEYEQYF
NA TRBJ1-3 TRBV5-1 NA TGCGCCAGCAGCTGGCGAGGGTTAGCCGGAAACACCATATATTTT CASSWRGLAGNTIYF
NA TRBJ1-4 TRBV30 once TGTGCCTGGAGGCCAAGGGGAGGGAATGAAAAACTGTTTTTT CAWRPRGGNEKLFF
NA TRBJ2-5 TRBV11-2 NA TGTGCCAGCAGCTTCGGGGTACAAGAGACCCAGTACTTC CASSFGVQETQYF
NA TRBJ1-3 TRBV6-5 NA TGTGCCAGCAGGGTCTTCGGGGGAAACACCATATATTTT CASRVFGGNTIYF
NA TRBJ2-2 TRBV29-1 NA TGCAGCGTTGAAGGTTCCAGCGGGCTGAACACCGGGGAGCTGTTTTTT CSVEGSSGLNTGELFF
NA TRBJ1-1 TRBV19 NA TGTGCCGGGAGCTCGACACCTAACACTGAAGCTTTCTTT CAGSSTPNTEAFF
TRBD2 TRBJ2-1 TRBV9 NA TGTGCCAGCGGGGGGGCCTACAATGAGCAGTTCTTC CASGGAYNEQFF
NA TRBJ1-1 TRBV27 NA TGTGCCAGCAGTTTACTCGGGGATGGCACTGAAGCTTTCTTT CASSLLGDGTEAFF
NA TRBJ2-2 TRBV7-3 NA TGTGCCAGCAGCTTAAGTCAGGGATCCGGGGAGCTGTTTTTT CASSLSQGSGELFF
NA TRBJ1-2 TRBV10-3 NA TGTGCCATCAGTGAAGCGGCCCTTTGGTCCTATGGCTACACCTTC CAISEAALWSYGYTF
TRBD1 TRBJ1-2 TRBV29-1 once TGCAGCGTGGACAGGGGGACTGGACCTAACTATGGCTACACCTTC CSVDRGTGPNYGYTF
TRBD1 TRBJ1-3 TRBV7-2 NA TGTGCCAGCAGCATGGGACAGGGAGAGGGAAACACCATATATTTT CASSMGQGEGNTIYF
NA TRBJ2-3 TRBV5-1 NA TGCGCCAGCAGCTTGAATCCCGGGGGCACAGATACGCAGTATTTT CASSLNPGGTDTQYF
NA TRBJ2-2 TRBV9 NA TGTGCCAGCAGGGGGAAAGGGGGGGCCACCGGGGAGCTGTTTTTT CASRGKGGATGELFF
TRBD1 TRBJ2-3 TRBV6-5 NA TGTGCCAGCAGCTGGACAGGGGAAAGCACAGATACGCAGTATTTT CASSWTGESTDTQYF
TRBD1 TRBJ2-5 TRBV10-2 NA TGCGCCAGCATCCGACAGGGGGAAGGGGAGACCCAGTACTTC CASIRQGEGETQYF
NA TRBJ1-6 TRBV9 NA TGTGCCAGCAGCGTAGAAGCCACTTATAATTCACCCCTCCACTTT CASSVEATYNSPLHF
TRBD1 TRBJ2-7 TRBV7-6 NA TGTGCCAGCAGCCCGACAGGGTCCGAGCAGTACTTC CASSPTGSEQYF
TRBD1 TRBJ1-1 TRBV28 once TGTGCCAGCAGTTCTGCAGGGGGTAGAACTGAAGCTTTCTTT CASSSAGGRTEAFF
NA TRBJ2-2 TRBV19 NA TGTGCCAGTAGTATGGGGGGGCCCGGGGAGCTGTTTTTT CASSMGGPGELFF
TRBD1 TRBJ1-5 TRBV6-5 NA TGTGCCAGCAGCGACAACAGGGGGCCGGAACAGCCCCAGCATTTT CASSDNRGPEQPQHF
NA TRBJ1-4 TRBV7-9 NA TGTGCCAGCAGCCCCGCCGGGACTGATGAAAAACTGTTTTTT CASSPAGTDEKLFF
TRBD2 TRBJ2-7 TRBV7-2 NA TGTGCCAGCAGCCGTACTAGCGGGAACGAGCAGTACTTC CASSRTSGNEQYF
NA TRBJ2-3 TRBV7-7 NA TGTGCTAGCAGCTTTGGCCGGACTAGCACAGATACGCAGTATTTT CASSFGRTSTDTQYF
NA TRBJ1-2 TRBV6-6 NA TGTGCCAGCACCAACCCGCTGGACGCAAGCGGTGGCTACACCTTC CASTNPLDASGGYTF
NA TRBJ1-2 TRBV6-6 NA TGTGCCAGCAGTTACGGGGCAGGGAACTATGGCTACACCTTC CASSYGAGNYGYTF
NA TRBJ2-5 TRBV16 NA TGTGCCAGCAGGCAGGGTCCGGGAGAGACCCAGTACTTC CASRQGPGETQYF
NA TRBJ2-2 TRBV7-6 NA TGTGCCAGCAGCTCCGGCGGGGGCCCCGACGGGATGGGGGAGCTGTTTTTT CASSSGGGPDGMGELFF